The entry below describes one T cell receptor beta chain. Its target is not known. Each CDR3 protein gets one entry after TCRdb re-called the RACE reads with MiXCR. Of over 50,000 distinct CDR3 sequences in the sample, more than 9.5% are singletons; the top ten hold around 2%. This CDR3 region has 14 residues. Germline loops: CDR1 SQVTM, CDR2 ANQGSEA. Deletions cut 1 base from V and 4 bases from J, with 13 bases between. The data were taken from a study of human T cells and chemical hapten exposure. Study background: The use of 2% DPC on 2 cm by 2 cm of upper inner arm skin constituted sensitization.

Time point described: patch test 1, 2 weeks after DPC sensitization. Treatment denoted: therapeutic diphenylcyclopropenone sensitization with weekly scalp DPC. From whole blood left unfractionated, total RNA was extracted. Notes on the study in general: Among expanded TCRs, significantly more large CDR3 similarity clusters formed than among controls.

The TCR sequence derives from a woman aged 40 to 49 with alopecia areata. Some clones in this sample may be carry-over from other donors' samples. V is TRBV29-1 and J is TRBJ1-2; tentative D call: TRBD1 (6 bases). The sequencing here drew on whole blood, taken in connection with sensitization to the hapten diphenylcyclopropenone (DPC). The CDR3 region is CSVEGARGGYGYTF. The DNA of the CDR3 is TGCAGCGTTGAAGGAGCCAGGGGTGGCTATGGCTACACCTTC.